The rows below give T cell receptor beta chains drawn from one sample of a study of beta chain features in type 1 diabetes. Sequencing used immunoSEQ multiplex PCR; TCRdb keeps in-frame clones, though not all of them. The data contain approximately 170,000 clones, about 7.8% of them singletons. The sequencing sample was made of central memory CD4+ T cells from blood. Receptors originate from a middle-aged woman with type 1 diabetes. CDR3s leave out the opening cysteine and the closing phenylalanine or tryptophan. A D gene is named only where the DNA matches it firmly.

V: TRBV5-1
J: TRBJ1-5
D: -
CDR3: ASSFGGNQPQH

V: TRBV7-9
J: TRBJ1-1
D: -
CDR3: ASSLEGWAGPNTEAF

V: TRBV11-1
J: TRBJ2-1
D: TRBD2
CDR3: ASSSGGTSGINEQF

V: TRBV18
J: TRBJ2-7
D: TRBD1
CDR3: ASSRTQGASEQY

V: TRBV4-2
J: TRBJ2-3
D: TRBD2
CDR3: ASSQVSGADDTDTQY

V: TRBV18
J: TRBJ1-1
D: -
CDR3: ASSPRGAGANTEAF

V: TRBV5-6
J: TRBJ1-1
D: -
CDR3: ASSRGGVYTEAF

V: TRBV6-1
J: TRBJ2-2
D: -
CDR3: ATHLTQTGELF

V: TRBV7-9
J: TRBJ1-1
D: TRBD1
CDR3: ASSLTGTVNTEAF

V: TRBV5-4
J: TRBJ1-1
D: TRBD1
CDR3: ASSSKTTGVGNTEAF

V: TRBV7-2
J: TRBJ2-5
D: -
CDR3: ASSWTVAGETQY

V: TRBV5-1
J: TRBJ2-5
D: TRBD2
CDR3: ASSSAAGAGETQY

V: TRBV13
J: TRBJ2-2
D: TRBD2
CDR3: ASSGLAGGLANTGELF

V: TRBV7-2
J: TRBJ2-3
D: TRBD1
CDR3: ASSPQGQGAGDTQY

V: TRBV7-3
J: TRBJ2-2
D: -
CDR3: ASRPQATNTGELF

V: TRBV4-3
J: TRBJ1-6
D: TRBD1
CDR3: ASSLGQGGSRSPLH

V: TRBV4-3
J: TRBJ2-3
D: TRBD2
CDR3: ASSQGTSGGPTDTQY

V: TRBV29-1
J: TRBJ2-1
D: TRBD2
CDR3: SVRPAGREQF

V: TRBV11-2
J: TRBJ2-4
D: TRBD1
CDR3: ASSPDRVYIQY

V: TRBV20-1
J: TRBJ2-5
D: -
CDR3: SASREETQY

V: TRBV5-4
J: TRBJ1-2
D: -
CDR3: ASSLEGNRESH

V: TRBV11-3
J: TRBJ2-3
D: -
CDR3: ASSRGGTTDTQY

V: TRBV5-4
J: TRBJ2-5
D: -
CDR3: ASSPHAETQY

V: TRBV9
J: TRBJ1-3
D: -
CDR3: ASSVEGTPGNTIY

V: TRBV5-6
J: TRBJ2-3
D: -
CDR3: ASSPLGSSTDTQY

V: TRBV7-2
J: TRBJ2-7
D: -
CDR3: ASSFVPSHEQY

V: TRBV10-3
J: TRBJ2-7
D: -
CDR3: AISVGAREYEQY

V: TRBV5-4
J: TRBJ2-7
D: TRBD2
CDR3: ASSPPGLAAYEQY

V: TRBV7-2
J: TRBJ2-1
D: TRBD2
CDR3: ASSLTGGQF

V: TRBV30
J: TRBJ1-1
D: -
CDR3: AWSLQIEAF

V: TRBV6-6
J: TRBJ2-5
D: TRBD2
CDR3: ASSPGLAGAKTQY

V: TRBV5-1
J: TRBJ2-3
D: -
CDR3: ASRAQTSTDTQY